This TCR beta chain was observed in a study of shared clonotypes between healthy human individuals. This table comes from immunoSEQ multiplex PCR, and its TCRdb copy is limited to in-frame clones, with some not included. The repertoire has about 2.3 million clones, approximately 90% of them found once; the top ten carry 0.3% to 0.4%. It was into CD45RA+ naive and CD45RA-negative memory subsets that the CD4+ cells were split. V was pared by 0 bases and J by 2 bases, with 10 bases between. Germline V gene lookup returns CDR1 SGHNT and CDR2 YYREEE (reference sequence). The CDR3 sequence is 15 residues long.

The specimen sequenced was naive CD4+ T cells from PBMCs. This sample's subset: CD45RA+ positively selected. The chain has TRBV5-4 and TRBJ2-3; D possibly corresponds to TRBD1 (5 bases). This sequence was found in a young man in good health. Some clones in this sample may be carry-over from other donors' samples. CDR3 sequence reads: CASSLGGQTTDTQYF. For the CDR3, the DNA is TGTGCCAGCAGCTTGGGCGGACAAACCACAGATACGCAGTATTTT.